This note documents a single T cell receptor (beta chain) sequence. As yet, its antigen is unknown. This PCR relied on a set of 60 Vbeta primers and 13 Jbeta primers. Method: immunoSEQ multiplex PCR; TCRdb's copy keeps in-frame clones and lacks some. Of about 200,000 clones listed, more than 65% are singletons. This sample is drawn from a study of cytomegalovirus exposure and HLA in healthy donors. Study results and caveats: Cytomegalovirus status was reportedly diagnosed by the classifier with high sensitivity and specificity. A later analysis revealed that TCR association rates differed between HLA loci, peaking at DRB1 and bottoming out at HLA-C. The CMV antigen specificity of a few CMV-associated chains was confirmed through in vitro analysis.

Germline CDR1 ENHRY, CDR2 SYGVKD. The germline V and J ends were trimmed by 3 bases and 4 bases, with 12 bases remaining between them. The CDR3 is made up of 14 amino acids. Healthy bone marrow donors made up the donors. The rearrangement links TRBV10-3 to TRBJ2-5, with D unresolved. Sequenced input: PBMCs. This receptor was taken from a woman aged 30 to 39 in good health and CMV-seronegative. CDR3 residues: CAISDLRGRETQYF. Written as DNA, the CDR3 is TGTGCCATCAGTGACCTGAGAGGTCGAGAGACCCAGTACTTC.